This T cell receptor (beta chain) emerged from a study of T cell responses to AZD1222 COVID-19 vaccine. Study-level points and caveats: Donors in the cohort were predominantly white British and more often female, and clonal diversity was possibly underestimated. CD4 TCRs linked to vaccination spanned spike, dominating at 160-218 and 743-854. Spike-specific TCR breadth and depth grew following two AZD1222 doses.

As for this clone: What it binds is unknown.

In germline, CDR1 is SGHTA, CDR2 FQGTGA. This CDR3 is 13 amino acids long. V shed 4 bases and J shed 16 bases, with 20 bases lying between them. Clones were sequenced by immunoSEQ multiplex PCR, and TCRdb holds only the in-frame ones, with some missing. The table records some 200,000 clones, 90% to 95% of them present only once. The rearrangement links TRBV7-3 to TRBJ1-3; D not resolved. This material consisted of peripheral blood, taken on day 0 of MenACWY control vaccination. The receptor's source is an adult in good health. The CDR3 region has the DNA TGTGCCAGCAGCTGGGATCGTTCGGTCCTCCCGTATTTT. Its translation is CASSWDRSVLPYF.